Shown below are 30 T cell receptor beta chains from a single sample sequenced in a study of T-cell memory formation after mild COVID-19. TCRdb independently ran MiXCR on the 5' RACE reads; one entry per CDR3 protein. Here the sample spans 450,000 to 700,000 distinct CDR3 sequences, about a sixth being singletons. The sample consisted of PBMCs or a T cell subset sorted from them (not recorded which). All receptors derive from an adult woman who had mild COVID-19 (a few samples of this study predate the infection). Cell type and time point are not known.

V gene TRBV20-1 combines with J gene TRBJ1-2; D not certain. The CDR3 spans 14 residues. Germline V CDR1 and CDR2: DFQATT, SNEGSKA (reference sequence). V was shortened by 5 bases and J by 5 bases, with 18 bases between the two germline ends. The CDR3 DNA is TGCAGTGCTCAAGGAGCGATGTTGGGGTATGGCTACACCTTC. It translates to CSAQGAMLGYGYTF.

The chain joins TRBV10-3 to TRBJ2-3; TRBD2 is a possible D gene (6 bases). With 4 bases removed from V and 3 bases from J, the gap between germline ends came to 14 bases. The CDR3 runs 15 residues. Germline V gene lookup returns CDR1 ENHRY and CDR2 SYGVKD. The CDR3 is CAISGPGVGTDTQYF. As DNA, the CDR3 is TGTGCCATCAGTGGGCCGGGAGTGGGTACAGATACGCAGTATTTT.

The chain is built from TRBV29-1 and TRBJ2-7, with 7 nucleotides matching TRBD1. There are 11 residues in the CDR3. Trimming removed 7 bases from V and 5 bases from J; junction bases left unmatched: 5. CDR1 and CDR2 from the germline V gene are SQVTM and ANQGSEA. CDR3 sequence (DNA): TGCAGCGGGGGACAGCTCGACGAGCAGTACTTC. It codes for CSGGQLDEQYF.

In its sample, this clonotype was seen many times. The CDR3 loop reads CASSFYRDSYEQYF. In DNA form, the CDR3 reads TGTGCCAGCAGCTTCTACAGGGACTCCTACGAGCAGTACTTC. This chain links TRBV7-2 with TRBJ2-7; tentatively, D is TRBD1 (6 bases). The germline V gene encodes CDR1 SGHTA and CDR2 FQGNSA. This CDR3 is 14 amino acids long. V dropped 3 bases and J dropped 0 bases, with 9 bases sitting between them.

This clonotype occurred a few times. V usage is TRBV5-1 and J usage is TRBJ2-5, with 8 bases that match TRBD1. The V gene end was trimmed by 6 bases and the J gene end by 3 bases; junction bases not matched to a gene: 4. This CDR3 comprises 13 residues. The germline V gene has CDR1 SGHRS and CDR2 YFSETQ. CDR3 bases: TGCGCCAGCAACCTGGGACAGGAAGAGACCCAGTACTTC. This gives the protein CASNLGQEETQYF. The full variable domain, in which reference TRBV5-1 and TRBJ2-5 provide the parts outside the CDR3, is KAGVTQTPRYLIKTRGQQVTLSCSPISGHRSVSWYQQTPGQGLQFLFEYFSETQRNKGNFPGRFSGRQFSNSRSEMNVSTLELGDSALYLCASNLGQEETQYFGPGTRLLVL.

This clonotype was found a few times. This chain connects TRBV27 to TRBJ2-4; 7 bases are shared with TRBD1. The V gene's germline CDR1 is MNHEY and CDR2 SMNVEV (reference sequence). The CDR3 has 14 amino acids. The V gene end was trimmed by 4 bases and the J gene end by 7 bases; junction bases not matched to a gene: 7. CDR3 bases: TGTGCCAGCAGTTATACAGGGGTACAGAACATTCAGTACTTC. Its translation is CASSYTGVQNIQYF.

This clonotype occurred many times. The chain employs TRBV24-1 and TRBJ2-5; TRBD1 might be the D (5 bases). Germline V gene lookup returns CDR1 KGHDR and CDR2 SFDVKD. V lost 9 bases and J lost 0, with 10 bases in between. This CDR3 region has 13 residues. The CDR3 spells CATSGQNQETQYF. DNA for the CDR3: TGTGCCACCTCAGGACAAAACCAAGAGACCCAGTACTTC.

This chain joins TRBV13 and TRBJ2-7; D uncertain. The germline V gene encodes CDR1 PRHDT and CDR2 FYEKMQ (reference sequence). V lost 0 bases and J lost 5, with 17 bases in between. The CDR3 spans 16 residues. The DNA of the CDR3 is TGTGCCAGCAGCTTAGGAGGCTCCCGGGTGAGAAACGAGCAGTACTTC. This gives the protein CASSLGGSRVRNEQYF.

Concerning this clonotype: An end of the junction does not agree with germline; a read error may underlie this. The CDR3 is CASSLDRRGAPTF. CDR3 coding DNA: TGTGCCAGCAGTTTAGATCGGAGAGGAGCCCCCACTTTT. This rearrangement joins TRBV12-3 or TRBV12-4 to TRBJ2-3; no firm D call. This CDR3 contains 13 residues.

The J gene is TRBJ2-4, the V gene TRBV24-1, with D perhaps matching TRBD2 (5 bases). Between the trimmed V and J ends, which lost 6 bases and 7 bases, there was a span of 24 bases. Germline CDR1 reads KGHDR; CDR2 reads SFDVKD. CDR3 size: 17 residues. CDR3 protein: CATSPSSDLLTGNIQYF. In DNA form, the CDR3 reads TGTGCCACCAGTCCCTCCTCAGACCTCTTAACGGGGAACATTCAGTACTTC.

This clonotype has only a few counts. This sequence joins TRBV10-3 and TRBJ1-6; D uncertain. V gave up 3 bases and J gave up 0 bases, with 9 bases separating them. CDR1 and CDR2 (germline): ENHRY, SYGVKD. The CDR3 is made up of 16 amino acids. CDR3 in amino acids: CAISDGRSSYNSPLHF. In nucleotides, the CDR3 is TGTGCCATCAGTGATGGCAGGAGCTCCTATAATTCACCCCTCCACTTT.

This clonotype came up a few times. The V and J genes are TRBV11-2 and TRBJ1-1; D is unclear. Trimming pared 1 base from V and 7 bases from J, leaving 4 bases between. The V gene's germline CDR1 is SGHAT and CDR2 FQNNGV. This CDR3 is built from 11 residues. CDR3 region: CASSLGIEAFF. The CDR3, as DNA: TGTGCCAGCAGCTTAGGGATTGAAGCTTTCTTT. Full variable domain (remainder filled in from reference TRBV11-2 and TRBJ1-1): EAGVAQSPRYKIIEKRQSVAFWCNPISGHATLYWYQQILGQGPKLLIQFQNNGVVDDSQLPKDRFSAERLKGVDSTLKIQPAKLEDSAVYLCASSLGIEAFFGQGTRLTVV.

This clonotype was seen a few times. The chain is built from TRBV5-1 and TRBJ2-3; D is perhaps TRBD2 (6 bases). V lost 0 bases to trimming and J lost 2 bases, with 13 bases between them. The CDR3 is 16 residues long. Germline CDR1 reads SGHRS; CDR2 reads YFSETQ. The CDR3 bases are TGCGCCAGCAGCTTGGGGGTGCCGGGGGACACAGATACGCAGTATTTT. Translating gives CASSLGVPGDTDTQYF.

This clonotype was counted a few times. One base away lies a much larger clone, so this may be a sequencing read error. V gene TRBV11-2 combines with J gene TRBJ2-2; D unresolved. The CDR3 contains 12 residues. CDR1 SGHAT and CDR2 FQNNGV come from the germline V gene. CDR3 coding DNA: TGTGCCAGCAGCCCGAAAACCGGGGAGCTGTTTTTT. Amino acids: CASSPKTGELFF.

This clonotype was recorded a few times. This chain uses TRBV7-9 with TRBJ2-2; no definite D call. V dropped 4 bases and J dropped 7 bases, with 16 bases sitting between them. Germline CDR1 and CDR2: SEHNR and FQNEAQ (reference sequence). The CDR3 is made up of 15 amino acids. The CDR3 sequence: CASSSLLDLGGELFF. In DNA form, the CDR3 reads TGTGCCAGCAGCTCCCTCCTGGACCTCGGCGGGGAGCTGTTTTTT.

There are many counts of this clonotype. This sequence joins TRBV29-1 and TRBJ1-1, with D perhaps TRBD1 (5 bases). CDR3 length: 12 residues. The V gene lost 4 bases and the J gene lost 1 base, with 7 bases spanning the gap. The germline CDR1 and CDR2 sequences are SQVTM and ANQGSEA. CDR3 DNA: TGCAGCGTTGGGCAGGGGAACACTGAAGCTTTCTTT. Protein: CSVGQGNTEAFF.

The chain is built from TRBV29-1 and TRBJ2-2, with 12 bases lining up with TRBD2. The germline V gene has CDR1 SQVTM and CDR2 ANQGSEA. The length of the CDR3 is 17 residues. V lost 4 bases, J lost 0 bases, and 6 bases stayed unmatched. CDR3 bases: TGCAGCGTTGTGACGGGACTAGCGGGCCCGAACACCGGGGAGCTGTTTTTT. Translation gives CSVVTGLAGPNTGELFF.

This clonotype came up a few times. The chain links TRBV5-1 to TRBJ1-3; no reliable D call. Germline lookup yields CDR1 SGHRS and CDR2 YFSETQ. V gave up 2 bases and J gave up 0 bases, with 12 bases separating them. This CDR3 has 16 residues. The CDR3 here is CASSLIGLSSGNTIYF. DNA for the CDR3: TGCGCCAGCAGCTTAATCGGGTTGAGCTCTGGAAACACCATATATTTT.

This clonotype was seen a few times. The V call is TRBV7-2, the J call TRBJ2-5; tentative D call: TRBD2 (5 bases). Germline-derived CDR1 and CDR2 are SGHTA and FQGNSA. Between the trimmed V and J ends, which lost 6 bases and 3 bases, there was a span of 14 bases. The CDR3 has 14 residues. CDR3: CASRRRGGKETQYF. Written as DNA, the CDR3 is TGTGCCAGCAGGCGACGAGGAGGCAAAGAGACCCAGTACTTC.

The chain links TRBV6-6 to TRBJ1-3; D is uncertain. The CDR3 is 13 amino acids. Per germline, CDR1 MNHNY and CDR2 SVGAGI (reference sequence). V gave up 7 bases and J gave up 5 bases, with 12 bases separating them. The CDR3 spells CASTREVRNTIYF. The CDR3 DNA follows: TGTGCCAGCACCCGAGAGGTGCGAAACACCATATATTTT.

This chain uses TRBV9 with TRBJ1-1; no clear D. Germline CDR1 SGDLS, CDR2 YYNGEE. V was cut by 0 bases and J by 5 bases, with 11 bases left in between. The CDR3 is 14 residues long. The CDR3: CASSVGGGGTEAFF. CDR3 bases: TGTGCCAGCAGCGTAGGAGGCGGAGGGACTGAAGCTTTCTTT.

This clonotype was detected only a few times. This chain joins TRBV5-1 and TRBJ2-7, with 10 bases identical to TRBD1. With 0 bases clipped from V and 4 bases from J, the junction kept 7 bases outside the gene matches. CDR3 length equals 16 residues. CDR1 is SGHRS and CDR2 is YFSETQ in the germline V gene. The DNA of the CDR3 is TGCGCCAGCAGCTTGGCGGCCGGGACAGGGGTTTACGAGCAGTACTTC. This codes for CASSLAAGTGVYEQYF. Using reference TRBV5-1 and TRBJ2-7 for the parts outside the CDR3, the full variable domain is KAGVTQTPRYLIKTRGQQVTLSCSPISGHRSVSWYQQTPGQGLQFLFEYFSETQRNKGNFPGRFSGRQFSNSRSEMNVSTLELGDSALYLCASSLAAGTGVYEQYFGPGTRLTVT.

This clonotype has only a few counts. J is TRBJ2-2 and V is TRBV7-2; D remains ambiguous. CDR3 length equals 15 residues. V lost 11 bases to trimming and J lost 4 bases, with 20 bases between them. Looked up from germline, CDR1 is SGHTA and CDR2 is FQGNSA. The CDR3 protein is CACYPLAVATGELFF. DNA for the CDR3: TGTGCCTGCTACCCCCTGGCGGTGGCCACCGGGGAGCTGTTTTTT.

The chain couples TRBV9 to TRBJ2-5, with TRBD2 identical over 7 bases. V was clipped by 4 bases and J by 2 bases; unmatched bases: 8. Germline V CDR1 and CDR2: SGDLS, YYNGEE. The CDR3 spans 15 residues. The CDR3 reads CASSSKGLRQETQYF. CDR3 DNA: TGTGCCAGCAGCTCTAAGGGACTACGTCAAGAGACCCAGTACTTC.

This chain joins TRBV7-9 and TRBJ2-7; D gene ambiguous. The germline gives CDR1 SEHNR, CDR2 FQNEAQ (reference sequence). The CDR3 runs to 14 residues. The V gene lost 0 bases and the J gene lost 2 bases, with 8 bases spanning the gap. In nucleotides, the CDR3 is TGTGCCAGCAGCTTAGCGCAACTGACCTACGAGCAGTACTTC. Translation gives CASSLAQLTYEQYF.

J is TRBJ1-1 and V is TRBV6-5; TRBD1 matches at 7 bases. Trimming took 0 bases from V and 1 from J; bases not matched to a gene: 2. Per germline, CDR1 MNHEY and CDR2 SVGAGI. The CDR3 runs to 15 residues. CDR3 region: CASSYSGQTNTEAFF. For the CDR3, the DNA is TGTGCCAGCAGTTACTCGGGACAGACGAACACTGAAGCTTTCTTT.

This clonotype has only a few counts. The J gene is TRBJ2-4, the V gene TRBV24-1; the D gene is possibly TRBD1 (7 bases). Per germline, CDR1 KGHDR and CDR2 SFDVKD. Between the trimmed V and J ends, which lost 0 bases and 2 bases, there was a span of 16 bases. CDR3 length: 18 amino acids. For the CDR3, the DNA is TGTGCCACCAGTGATTTGCAGGCCCAGGGGGGATCCAAAAACATTCAGTACTTC. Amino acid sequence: CATSDLQAQGGSKNIQYF.

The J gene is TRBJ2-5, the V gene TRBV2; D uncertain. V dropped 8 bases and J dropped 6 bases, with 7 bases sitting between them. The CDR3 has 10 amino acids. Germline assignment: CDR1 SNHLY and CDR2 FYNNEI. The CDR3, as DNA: TGTGCCAGCGGTTTGAAGACCCAGTACTTC. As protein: CASGLKTQYF.

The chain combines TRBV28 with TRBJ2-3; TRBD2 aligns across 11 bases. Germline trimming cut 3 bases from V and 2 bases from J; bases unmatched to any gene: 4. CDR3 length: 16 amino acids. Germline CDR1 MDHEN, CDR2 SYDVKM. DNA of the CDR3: TGTGCCAGCAGTTTTCTAGCGGGAGGTCCCACAGATACGCAGTATTTT. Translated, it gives CASSFLAGGPTDTQYF.

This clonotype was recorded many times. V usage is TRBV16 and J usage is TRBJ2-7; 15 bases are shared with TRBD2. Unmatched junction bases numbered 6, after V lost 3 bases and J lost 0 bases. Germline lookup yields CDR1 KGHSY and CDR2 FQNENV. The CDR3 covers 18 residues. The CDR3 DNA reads TGTGCCAGCAGCCACGGACTAGCGGGAGGGGGGTTCTCCTACGAGCAGTACTTC. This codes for CASSHGLAGGGFSYEQYF.